This record covers a single T cell receptor (beta chain). This sample was taken from a study of OX40 agonist ivuxolimab in advanced cancers. Overall study: Patients took ivuxolimab, an agonistic anti-OX40 (CD134) antibody.

Produced via immunoSEQ multiplex PCR; TCRdb's table is partial and in-frame only. The repertoire has 65,000 to 90,000 clones, 86% of them found once; the top ten carry approximately 0.66%. This CDR3 spans 16 amino acids. Trimming cost V 7 bases and J 6 bases; bases outside gene matches: 14. CDR1 and CDR2 from the germline V gene are MDHEN and SYDVKM. This clonotype was obtained from an adult with an advanced solid tumor such as melanoma, head and neck, liver or kidney cancer. Sequenced here: CD4+ or CD8+ T cells sorted from blood, sampled in a trial of the OX40 agonist ivuxolimab. The V gene is TRBV28, the J gene TRBJ1-4; TRBD1 matches at 7 bases. CDR3: CASTGASTGTDEKLFF. In DNA, the CDR3 is TGTGCCAGCACGGGAGCTTCAACCGGGACAGATGAAAAACTGTTTTTT.